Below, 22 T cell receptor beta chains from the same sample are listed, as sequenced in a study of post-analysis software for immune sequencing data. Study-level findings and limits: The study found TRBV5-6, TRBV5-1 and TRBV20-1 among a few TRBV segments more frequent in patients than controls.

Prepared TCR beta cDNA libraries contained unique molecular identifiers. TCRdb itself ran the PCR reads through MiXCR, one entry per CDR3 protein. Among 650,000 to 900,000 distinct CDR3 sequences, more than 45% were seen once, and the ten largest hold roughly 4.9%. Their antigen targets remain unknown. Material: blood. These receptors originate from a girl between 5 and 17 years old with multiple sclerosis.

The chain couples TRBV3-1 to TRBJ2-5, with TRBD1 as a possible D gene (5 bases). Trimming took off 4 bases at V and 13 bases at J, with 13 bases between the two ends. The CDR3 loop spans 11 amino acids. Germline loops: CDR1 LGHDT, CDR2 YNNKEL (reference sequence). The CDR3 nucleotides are TGTGCCAGCAGCCGGGGCGACCTGGGGTACTTC. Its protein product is CASSRGDLGYF.

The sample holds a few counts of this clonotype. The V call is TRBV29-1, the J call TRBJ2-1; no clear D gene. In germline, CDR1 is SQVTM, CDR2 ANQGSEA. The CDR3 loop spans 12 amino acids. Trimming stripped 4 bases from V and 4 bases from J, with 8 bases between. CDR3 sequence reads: CSVVEQYNEQFF. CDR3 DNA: TGCAGCGTTGTTGAGCAATACAATGAGCAGTTCTTC.

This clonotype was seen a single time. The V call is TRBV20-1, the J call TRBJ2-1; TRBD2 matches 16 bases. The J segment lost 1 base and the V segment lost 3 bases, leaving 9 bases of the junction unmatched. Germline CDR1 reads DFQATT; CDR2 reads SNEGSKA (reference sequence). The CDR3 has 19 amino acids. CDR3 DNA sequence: TGCAGTGCTAGGATAGGAGGGACTAGCGGGAGGGGGTCCTACAATGAGCAGTTCTTC. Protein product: CSARIGGTSGRGSYNEQFF.

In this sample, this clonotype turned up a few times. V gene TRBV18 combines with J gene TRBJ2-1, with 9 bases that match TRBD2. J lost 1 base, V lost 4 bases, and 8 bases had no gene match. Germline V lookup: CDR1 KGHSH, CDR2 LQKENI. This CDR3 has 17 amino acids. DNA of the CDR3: TGTGCCAGCTCACTTTCGACTAGCGGCCTTTCCTACAATGAGCAGTTCTTC. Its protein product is CASSLSTSGLSYNEQFF.

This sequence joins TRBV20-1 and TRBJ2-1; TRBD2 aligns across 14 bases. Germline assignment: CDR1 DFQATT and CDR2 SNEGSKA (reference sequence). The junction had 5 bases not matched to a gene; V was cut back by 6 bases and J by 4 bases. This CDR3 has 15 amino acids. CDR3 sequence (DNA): TGCAGTGCGGCCCGACTAGCGGGAGGGTACAATGAGCAGTTCTTC. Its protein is CSAARLAGGYNEQFF.

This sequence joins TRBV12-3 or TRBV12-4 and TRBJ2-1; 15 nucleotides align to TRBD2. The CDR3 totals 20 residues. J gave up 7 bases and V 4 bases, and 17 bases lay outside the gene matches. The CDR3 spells CASSSPTGTSGRPSRNEQFF. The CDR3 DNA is TGTGCCAGCAGTTCCCCAACCGGGACTAGCGGGAGGCCCTCGAGGAATGAGCAGTTCTTC.

The CDR3 nucleotides are TGTGCCAGCAGCTCGGGACGACCCTACGAGCAGTACTTC. Protein: CASSSGRPYEQYF. The rearrangement uses TRBV7-9 and TRBJ2-7; D is tentatively TRBD1 or TRBD2 (5 bases each). This CDR3 contains 13 residues. Germline CDR1 SEHNR, CDR2 FQNEAQ (reference sequence). The V and J ends lost 4 bases and 2 bases respectively, with 9 bases between them. The complete variable domain, with remaining parts taken from reference TRBV7-9 and TRBJ2-7, reads DTGVSQNPRHKITKRGQNVTFRCDPISEHNRLYWYRQTLGQGPEFLTYFQNEAQLEKSRLLSDRFSAERPKGSFSTLEIQRTEQGDSAMYLCASSSGRPYEQYFGPGTRLTVT.

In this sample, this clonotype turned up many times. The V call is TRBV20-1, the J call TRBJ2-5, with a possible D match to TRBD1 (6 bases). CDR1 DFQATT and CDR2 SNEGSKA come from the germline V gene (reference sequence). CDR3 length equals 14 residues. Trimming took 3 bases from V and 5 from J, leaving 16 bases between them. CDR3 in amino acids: CSASRTGIGETQYF. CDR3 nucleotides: TGCAGTGCTAGCAGAACAGGGATCGGGGAGACCCAGTACTTC.

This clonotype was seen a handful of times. CDR3 amino acids: CASTTGGTGRNIQYF. Here the CDR3 DNA reads TGTGCCAGCACCACCGGAGGGACAGGGCGAAACATTCAGTACTTC. The rearrangement links TRBV7-2 to TRBJ2-4, with 9 bases aligning to TRBD1. The V gene's germline CDR1 is SGHTA and CDR2 FQGNSA. CDR3 length: 15 amino acids. Trimming cost V 7 bases and J 6 bases; bases outside gene matches: 10.

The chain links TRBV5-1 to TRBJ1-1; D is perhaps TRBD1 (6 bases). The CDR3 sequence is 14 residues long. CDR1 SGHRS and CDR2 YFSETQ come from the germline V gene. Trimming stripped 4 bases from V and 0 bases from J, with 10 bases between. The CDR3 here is CASSPGDMNTEAFF. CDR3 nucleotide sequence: TGCGCCAGCAGCCCCGGGGACATGAACACTGAAGCTTTCTTT.

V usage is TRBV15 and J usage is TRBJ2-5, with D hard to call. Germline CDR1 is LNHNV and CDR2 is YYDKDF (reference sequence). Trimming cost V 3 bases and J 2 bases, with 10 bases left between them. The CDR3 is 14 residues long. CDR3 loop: CATSSGSVQETQYF. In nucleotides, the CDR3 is TGTGCCACCAGCAGTGGGTCGGTACAAGAGACCCAGTACTTC.

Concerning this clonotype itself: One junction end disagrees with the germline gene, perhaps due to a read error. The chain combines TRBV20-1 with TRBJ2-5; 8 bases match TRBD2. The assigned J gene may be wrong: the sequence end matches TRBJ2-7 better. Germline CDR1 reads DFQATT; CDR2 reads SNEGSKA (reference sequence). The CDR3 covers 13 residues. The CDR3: CSARGAGRDEQYF. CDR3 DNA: TGCAGTGCGAGAGGGGCCGGGAGGGACGAGCAGTACTTC.

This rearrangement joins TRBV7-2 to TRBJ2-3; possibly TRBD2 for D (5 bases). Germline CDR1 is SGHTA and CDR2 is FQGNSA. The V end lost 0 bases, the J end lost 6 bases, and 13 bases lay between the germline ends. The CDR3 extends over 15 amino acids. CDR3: CASSLAAQRGDTQYF. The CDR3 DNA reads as TGTGCCAGCAGCTTAGCGGCACAACGAGGGGATACGCAGTATTTT.

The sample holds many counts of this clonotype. CDR3 nucleotide sequence: TGTGCCAGCAGCGCCGGGACTTTTGAGACCCAGTACTTC. Translated, it gives CASSAGTFETQYF. This chain links TRBV7-9 with TRBJ2-5, with a weak D call TRBD2 (6 bases). The germline V and J ends were trimmed by 5 bases and 5 bases, with 12 bases remaining between them. Germline loops: CDR1 SEHNR, CDR2 FQNEAQ (reference sequence). The CDR3 runs to 13 residues.

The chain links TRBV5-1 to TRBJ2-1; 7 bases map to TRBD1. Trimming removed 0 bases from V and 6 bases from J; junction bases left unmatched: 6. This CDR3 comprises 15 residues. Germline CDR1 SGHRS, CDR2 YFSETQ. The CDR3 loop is CASSLVGGRGNEQFF. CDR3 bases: TGCGCCAGCAGCTTGGTAGGGGGCAGGGGCAATGAGCAGTTCTTC.

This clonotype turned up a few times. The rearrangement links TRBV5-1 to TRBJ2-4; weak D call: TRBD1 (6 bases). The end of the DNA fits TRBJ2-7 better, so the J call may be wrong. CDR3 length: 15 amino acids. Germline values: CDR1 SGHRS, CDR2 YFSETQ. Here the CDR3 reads CASSLVGTTSGEQYF. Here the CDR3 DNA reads TGCGCCAGCAGCTTGGTTGGGACAACTTCAGGCGAGCAGTACTTC.

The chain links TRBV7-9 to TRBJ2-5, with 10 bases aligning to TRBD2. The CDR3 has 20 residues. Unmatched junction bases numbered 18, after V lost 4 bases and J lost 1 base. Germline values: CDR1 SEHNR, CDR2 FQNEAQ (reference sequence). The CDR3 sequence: CASSSPRVEREGSLQETQYF. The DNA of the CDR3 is TGTGCCAGCAGCTCCCCCAGGGTTGAGCGGGAGGGCTCCCTCCAAGAGACCCAGTACTTC.

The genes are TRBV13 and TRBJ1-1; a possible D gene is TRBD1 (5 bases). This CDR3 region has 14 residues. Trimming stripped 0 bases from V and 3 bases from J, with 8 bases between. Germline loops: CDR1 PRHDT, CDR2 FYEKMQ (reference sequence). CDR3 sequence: CASSLGTEDTEAFF. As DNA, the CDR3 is TGTGCCAGCAGCTTAGGGACAGAAGACACTGAAGCTTTCTTT.

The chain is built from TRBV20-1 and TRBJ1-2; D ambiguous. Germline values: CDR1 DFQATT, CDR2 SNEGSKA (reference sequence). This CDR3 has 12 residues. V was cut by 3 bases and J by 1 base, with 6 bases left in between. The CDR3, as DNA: TGCAGTGCTAGTAGATTTAACTATGGCTACACCTTC. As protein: CSASRFNYGYTF.

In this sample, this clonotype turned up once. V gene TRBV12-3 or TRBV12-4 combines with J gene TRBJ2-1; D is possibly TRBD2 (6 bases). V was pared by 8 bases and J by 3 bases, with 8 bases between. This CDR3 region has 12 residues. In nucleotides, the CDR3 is TGTGCCAGCGGGACTTTCTACAATGAGCAGTTCTTC. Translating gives CASGTFYNEQFF.

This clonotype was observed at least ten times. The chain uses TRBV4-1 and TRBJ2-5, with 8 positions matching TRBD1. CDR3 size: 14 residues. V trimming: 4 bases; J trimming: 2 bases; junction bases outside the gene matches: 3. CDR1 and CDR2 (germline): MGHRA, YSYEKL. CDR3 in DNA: TGCGCCAGCAGCCCCTGGACAGGGCAAGAGACCCAGTACTTC. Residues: CASSPWTGQETQYF.

CDR3 loop: CASCHGSKNEQFF. As DNA, the CDR3 is TGTGCCAGCTGCCATGGGAGTAAAAATGAGCAGTTCTTC. The genes are TRBV5-6 and TRBJ2-1, with a possible D match to TRBD2 (5 bases). V shed 7 bases and J shed 7 bases, with 15 bases lying between them. CDR1 and CDR2 (germline): SGHDT, YYEEEE. The CDR3 is 13 amino acids.